This T cell receptor beta chain was sequenced in a study of T cell responses to AZD1222 COVID-19 vaccine. Study conclusions and caveats: The number of AZD1222 recipients seropositive at baseline was only 6 or 7.

About this clone: Its antigen is not identified.

This CDR3 region has 18 residues. Repertoires were generated with immunoSEQ multiplex PCR, while TCRdb's copy carries only in-frame clones and drops some. This table holds about 50,000 clones, 85% to 90% found once. The sequence was obtained from an adult in good health. Source: peripheral blood, taken on day 0 of MenACWY control vaccination. The rearrangement links TRBV21-1 to TRBJ2-7; the table names TRBD2, a call not compared with the DNA. TRBV21-1 is assigned pseudogene status. The CDR3 is CASSALCRRIPPGYEQYF. The CDR3 DNA sequence: TGTGCCAGCAGCGCCCTATGTCGGCGGATACCTCCGGGCTACGAGCAGTACTTC.